A single T cell receptor (beta chain) is shown here with its context. With V trimmed by 11 bases and J by 5 bases, 6 bases remained unmatched. The CDR3 runs to 13 residues. CDR1 and CDR2 from the germline V gene are MDHEN and SYDVKM. Original processing methods: Reference gene primer amplification gave estimated nucleated cell counts. The data were produced by immunoSEQ multiplex PCR, yet TCRdb's version contains in-frame clones alone and is incomplete. D and trimming come from the DNA, and the V and J calls and clone size come from that table. This table holds fewer than 200,000 clones, approximately 87% found once. The data derive from a study of blood T cell repertoires in COVID-19. Looking at the study overall: There were acute and convalescent COVID-19 samples, and they came from the United States, Italy and Spain. The cDNA or gDNA used as material had been derived from T cells, B-cell-depleted T cells, or PBMCs.

The chain uses TRBV28 and TRBJ1-6; 7 nucleotides line up with TRBD1. Sequences were obtained from peripheral blood. This TCR was recovered from a woman in her sixties or seventies with COVID-19, enrolled during active disease. The chain's CDR3 is CAVKDRDNSPLHF. The CDR3 region has the DNA TGTGCCGTTAAAGACAGGGATAATTCACCCCTCCACTTT.